These 32 T cell receptor beta chains share one sample of origin, sequenced in a study of cytomegalovirus exposure and HLA in healthy donors. Repertoires were generated with immunoSEQ multiplex PCR, while TCRdb's copy carries only in-frame clones and drops some. The sample records 55,000 to 80,000 clones, around 95% being singletons. The specimen sequenced was PBMCs. These TCRs come from a man between 18 and 29 years old in good health and CMV-seronegative.

This chain links TRBV5-1 with TRBJ2-2; D perhaps matches TRBD1 (6 bases). Germline CDR1 is SGHRS and CDR2 is YFSETQ. V was trimmed by 0 bases and J by 0 bases, leaving 12 bases between them. This CDR3 is built from 17 residues. The CDR3 region is CASSLGGGSSNTGELFF. CDR3 sequence (DNA): TGCGCCAGCAGCTTGGGTGGGGGCAGCTCGAACACCGGGGAGCTGTTTTTT.

The chain carries TRBV30 and TRBJ1-1; possibly TRBD1 for D (6 bases). The CDR3 extends over 14 amino acids. The germline V gene encodes CDR1 GTSNPN and CDR2 SVGIG (reference sequence). Trimming cost V 0 bases and J 0 bases, with 8 bases left between them. CDR3 residues: CAWSVGQMNTEAFF. The CDR3 DNA is TGTGCCTGGAGTGTGGGACAAATGAACACTGAAGCTTTCTTT.

The chain joins TRBV30 to TRBJ1-4; 7 nucleotides match TRBD1. Germline CDR1 GTSNPN, CDR2 SVGIG (reference sequence). The CDR3 loop spans 16 amino acids. Losses at the gene ends were 1 base for V and 5 bases for J; bases not matched to a gene: 10. The CDR3 is CAWSANRQGKNEKLFF. CDR3 DNA sequence: TGTGCCTGGAGTGCTAACCGACAGGGAAAAAATGAAAAACTGTTTTTT.

V is TRBV27 and J is TRBJ1-5; D perhaps matches TRBD1 (6 bases). This CDR3 has 17 amino acids. Germline V gene lookup returns CDR1 MNHEY and CDR2 SMNVEV (reference sequence). Deletions cut 6 bases from V and 0 bases from J, with 18 bases between. CDR3 DNA: TGTGCCAGCAGCGCCTATGGACAGCTTTATAGCAATCAGCCCCAGCATTTT. As protein: CASSAYGQLYSNQPQHF.

The chain links TRBV20-1 to TRBJ1-1; unclear D gene. CDR3 length: 11 residues. From germline, CDR1 is DFQATT and CDR2 SNEGSKA (reference sequence). V dropped 6 bases and J dropped 0 bases, with 5 bases sitting between them. CDR3 loop: CSAKLNTEAFF. The CDR3 DNA follows: TGCAGTGCCAAGCTGAACACTGAAGCTTTCTTT.

This clone has a single count. The chain carries TRBV19 and TRBJ1-1; D is unclear. V lost 1 base and J lost 4, with 10 bases in between. CDR3 length: 14 amino acids. Germline assignment: CDR1 LNHDA and CDR2 SQIVND (reference sequence). The CDR3 protein is CASSIGSPSTEAFF. CDR3 coding DNA: TGTGCCAGTAGTATAGGTAGCCCCAGCACTGAAGCTTTCTTT.

This clone was recorded once. The CDR3 region is CASSLGTARNSPLHF. CDR3 DNA sequence: TGTGCCAGTAGTCTTGGGACAGCCCGGAATTCACCCCTCCACTTT. V gene TRBV19 combines with J gene TRBJ1-6; 7 bases agree with TRBD1. J lost 7 bases, V lost 5 bases, and 8 bases had no gene match. CDR1 LNHDA and CDR2 SQIVND come from the germline V gene (reference sequence). The CDR3 has 15 amino acids.

The CDR3 sequence is CASSLETGDADTQYF. The CDR3 DNA sequence: TGCGCCAGCAGCTTGGAGACAGGGGATGCAGATACGCAGTATTTT. The gene calls are TRBV5-1 and TRBJ2-3; 8 positions agree with TRBD1. The germline CDR1 and CDR2 sequences are SGHRS and YFSETQ. The CDR3 is 15 amino acids. After removal of 0 bases from V and 4 bases from J, the junction contained 4 bases not matched to a gene.

This clone showed up just once. The rearrangement links TRBV2 to TRBJ1-5; 11 nucleotides match TRBD1. The CDR3 is 15 amino acids. Germline-derived CDR1 and CDR2 are SNHLY and FYNNEI. Germline trimming cut 6 bases from V and 5 bases from J; bases unmatched to any gene: 6. The CDR3 bases are TGTGCCAGCAGCCCGGGACAGGGGGATTATCAGCCCCAGCATTTT. Protein product: CASSPGQGDYQPQHF.

The chain uses TRBV7-2 and TRBJ1-2; 7 nucleotides agree with TRBD1. CDR3 size: 13 residues. With V trimmed by 1 base and J by 7 bases, 3 bases remained unmatched. Germline assignment: CDR1 SGHTA and CDR2 FQGNSA. The CDR3 DNA reads TGTGCCAGCAGCTTAGGGCAGGGGGGTGGCTACACCTTC. This sequence encodes CASSLGQGGGYTF.

CDR3 sequence: CASSQRGSGNTIYF. CDR3 DNA: TGTGCCAGCAGCCAACGGGGCTCTGGAAACACCATATATTTT. This sequence joins TRBV7-8 and TRBJ1-3; D call uncertain. The CDR3 contains 14 residues. Germline CDR1 is SGHVS and CDR2 is FQNEAQ. With 5 bases removed from V and 0 bases from J, the gap between germline ends came to 8 bases.

The chain is built from TRBV7-6 and TRBJ2-7; the D gene is possibly TRBD1 (5 bases). The CDR3 has 15 residues. V lost 1 base and J lost 1, with 11 bases in between. Germline loops: CDR1 SGHVS, CDR2 FNYEAQ. The CDR3 region has the DNA TGTGCCAGCAGCTTAGGGGCAGGGCCGTCCTACGAGCAGTACTTC. Amino acid sequence: CASSLGAGPSYEQYF.

The V and J genes are TRBV6-6 and TRBJ1-3; the D is unclear. The germline V and J ends were trimmed by 4 bases and 3 bases, with 4 bases remaining between them. Germline V gene lookup returns CDR1 MNHNY and CDR2 SVGAGI (reference sequence). The CDR3 covers 12 residues. The CDR3 DNA reads as TGTGCCAGCAGTTCTTATGGAAACACCATATATTTT. It is translated as CASSSYGNTIYF.

The genes are TRBV25-1 and TRBJ2-7, with 12 nucleotides matching TRBD1. After removal of 4 bases from V and 5 bases from J, the junction contained 9 bases not matched to a gene. The CDR3 covers 16 residues. Germline loops: CDR1 MGHDK, CDR2 SYGVNS. In DNA, the CDR3 is TGTGCCAGCAGTGGCGGGACAGGGGGCGCAAGGGACGAGCAGTACTTC. This gives the protein CASSGGTGGARDEQYF.

The chain carries TRBV5-6 and TRBJ1-1; no reliable D call. The germline V gene encodes CDR1 SGHDT and CDR2 YYEEEE. V was clipped by 0 bases and J by 0 bases, with 6 bases between them. The CDR3 is made up of 14 amino acids. Here the CDR3 reads CASSLGHLNTEAFF. CDR3 DNA: TGTGCCAGCAGCTTGGGACACCTGAACACTGAAGCTTTCTTT.

The chain is built from TRBV19 and TRBJ2-5, with D unresolved. V was clipped by 3 bases and J by 5 bases, with 10 bases between them. Germline CDR1 reads LNHDA; CDR2 reads SQIVND (reference sequence). The CDR3 is made up of 13 amino acids. CDR3 protein: CASSISGVETQYF. CDR3 DNA: TGTGCCAGTAGTATCAGTGGAGTGGAGACCCAGTACTTC.

Only one count was recorded for this clone. V gene TRBV18 combines with J gene TRBJ2-6, with 10 bases matching TRBD1. After removal of 1 base from V and 6 bases from J, the junction contained 9 bases not matched to a gene. Looked up from germline, CDR1 is KGHSH and CDR2 is LQKENI. The CDR3 length is 18 residues. This CDR3 reads CASSPLNGQGVVANVLTF. DNA for the CDR3: TGTGCCAGCTCACCACTGAATGGACAGGGGGTAGTGGCCAACGTCCTGACTTTC.

This clone has just one count. The chain carries TRBV4-3 and TRBJ2-3; no clear D. Germline V gene lookup returns CDR1 LGHNA and CDR2 YSLEER. CDR3 length equals 13 residues. V lost 4 bases to trimming and J lost 5 bases, with 10 bases between them. Written as DNA, the CDR3 is TGCGCCAGCAGCCGAGCCCCCGGAGATACGCAGTATTTT. Protein product: CASSRAPGDTQYF.

This clone has just one count. The gene calls are TRBV18 and TRBJ1-3; no clear D gene. Germline V CDR1 and CDR2: KGHSH, LQKENI. The CDR3 has 15 residues. The V gene lost 6 bases and the J gene lost 8 bases, with 20 bases spanning the gap. The CDR3 loop reads CASSPVFGVEDTIYF. DNA for the CDR3: TGTGCCAGCTCGCCCGTCTTCGGGGTTGAGGACACCATATATTTT.

The V call is TRBV5-6, the J call TRBJ1-4; TRBD1 agrees at 11 bases. Germline CDR1 reads SGHDT; CDR2 reads YYEEEE. The CDR3 length is 15 residues. The V gene end was trimmed by 2 bases and the J gene end by 5 bases; junction bases not matched to a gene: 2. Here the CDR3 reads CASSFRTGGNEKLFF. The CDR3 nucleotides are TGTGCCAGCAGCTTTCGGACAGGGGGCAATGAAAAACTGTTTTTT.

The rearrangement joins TRBV18 to TRBJ1-1; TRBD1 is a possible D gene (6 bases). Germline CDR1 is KGHSH and CDR2 is LQKENI. The CDR3 contains 12 residues. V was trimmed by 0 bases and J by 7 bases, leaving 6 bases between them. The CDR3 DNA sequence: TGTGCCAGCTCACCACCGGACAGTGAAGCTTTCTTT. Translated: CASSPPDSEAFF. The full variable domain, its missing parts supplied by reference TRBV18 and TRBJ1-1, is NAGVMQNPRHLVRRRGQEARLRCSPMKGHSHVYWYRQLPEEGLKFMVYLQKENIIDESGMPKERFSAEFPKEGPSILRIQQVVRGDSAAYFCASSPPDSEAFFGQGTRLTVV.

J is TRBJ1-2 and V is TRBV29-1, with D maybe TRBD1 (5 bases). The CDR3 contains 13 residues. V was cut by 7 bases and J by 4 bases, with 16 bases left in between. Germline CDR1 and CDR2: SQVTM and ANQGSEA. The CDR3 DNA reads TGCAGCGCCAGGGAGGGGACCGCCTATGGCTACACCTTC. It yields the protein CSAREGTAYGYTF.

This sequence joins TRBV9 and TRBJ2-7; 9 bases agree with TRBD1. The germline gives CDR1 SGDLS, CDR2 YYNGEE. J gave up 5 bases and V 2 bases, and 2 bases lay outside the gene matches. The CDR3 runs 13 residues. CDR3 region: CASSVDRGNEQYF. DNA of the CDR3: TGTGCCAGCAGCGTTGACAGGGGGAACGAGCAGTACTTC.

This clone was seen a single time. The CDR3 nucleotides are TGTGCCAGCAGCACTCCGGGGGAGTTCACAGATACGCAGTATTTT. Its translation is CASSTPGEFTDTQYF. The gene calls are TRBV9 and TRBJ2-3; D is possibly TRBD2 (6 bases). Germline CDR1 and CDR2: SGDLS and YYNGEE. Trimming stripped 4 bases from V and 2 bases from J, with 14 bases between. The CDR3 spans 15 residues.

The chain recombines TRBV5-8 with TRBJ1-1; no firm D call. The V gene lost 2 bases and the J gene lost 7 bases, with 3 bases spanning the gap. Germline-derived CDR1 and CDR2 are SGHTS and YDEGEE. The CDR3 has 10 residues. The CDR3 here is CASSFFEAFF. CDR3 DNA: TGTGCCAGCAGCTTCTTTGAAGCTTTCTTT.

The V gene is TRBV19, the J gene TRBJ1-1; no firm D call. Trimming stripped 3 bases from V and 1 base from J, with 12 bases between. Per the germline V gene, CDR1 is LNHDA and CDR2 is SQIVND (reference sequence). This CDR3 region has 15 residues. Here the CDR3 reads CASSILGIENTEAFF. The CDR3 nucleotides read TGTGCCAGTAGTATTCTCGGGATTGAGAACACTGAAGCTTTCTTT.

This chain connects TRBV27 to TRBJ1-5; 7 bases align to TRBD1. The length of the CDR3 is 14 residues. Germline V gene sequence: CDR1 MNHEY, CDR2 SMNVEV (reference sequence). The V gene end was trimmed by 3 bases and the J gene end by 5 bases; junction bases not matched to a gene: 4. This CDR3 is CASSFRDRYQPQHF. CDR3 DNA sequence: TGTGCCAGCAGTTTCCGGGACAGATATCAGCCCCAGCATTTT.

The chain recombines TRBV19 with TRBJ2-7, with D possibly being TRBD1 (5 bases). The germline gives CDR1 LNHDA, CDR2 SQIVND (reference sequence). The CDR3 is 13 residues long. V lost 5 bases and J lost 2, with 10 bases in between. For the CDR3, the DNA is TGTGCCAGTAGTTTGGGGCGAGCCTACGAGCAGTACTTC. As protein: CASSLGRAYEQYF.

This clone has a handful of counts. The chain joins TRBV6-5 to TRBJ1-3, with D unresolved. The length of the CDR3 is 14 residues. In germline, CDR1 is MNHEY, CDR2 SVGAGI. The V gene lost 6 bases and the J gene lost 1 base, with 10 bases spanning the gap. The chain's CDR3 is CASREWVSGNTIYF. The CDR3 region has the DNA TGTGCCAGCAGGGAGTGGGTATCTGGAAACACCATATATTTT.

In this sample, this clone turned up once. The genes are TRBV28 and TRBJ1-2; 12 bases are shared with TRBD1. The CDR3 totals 15 residues. J lost 8 bases, V lost 4 bases, and 8 bases had no gene match. CDR1 is MDHEN and CDR2 is SYDVKM in the germline V gene. CDR3 region: CASSSPGQGARGYTF. CDR3 in DNA: TGTGCCAGCAGTTCACCGGGACAGGGGGCGCGGGGCTACACCTTC.

The chain couples TRBV7-3 to TRBJ1-1; possibly TRBD1 for D (5 bases). This CDR3 is built from 14 residues. Germline lookup yields CDR1 SGHTA and CDR2 FQGTGA. V was clipped by 5 bases and J by 1 base, with 11 bases between them. The CDR3 sequence: CASSAGQGNTEAFF. CDR3 nucleotide sequence: TGTGCCAGCAGCGCGGGGCAGGGGAACACTGAAGCTTTCTTT. The entire variable domain, with the rest obtained from reference TRBV7-3 and TRBJ1-1, is as follows: GAGVSQTPSNKVTEKGKYVELRCDPISGHTALYWYRQSLGQGPEFLIYFQGTGAADDSGLPNDRFFAVRPEGSVSTLKIQRTERGDSAVYLCASSAGQGNTEAFFGQGTRLTVV.

With respect to this clone: Mismatch with germline at one junction end may stem from a read error. The chain recombines TRBV13 with TRBJ1-2; a weak D match, TRBD1 (5 bases). The germline CDR1 and CDR2 sequences are PRHDT and FYEKMQ (reference sequence). CDR3 length: 14 amino acids. The CDR3 reads CASTLRGTFPSYTF. The CDR3 region has the DNA TGTGCCAGCACCTTAAGGGGTACCTTCCCCAGCTACACCTTC.